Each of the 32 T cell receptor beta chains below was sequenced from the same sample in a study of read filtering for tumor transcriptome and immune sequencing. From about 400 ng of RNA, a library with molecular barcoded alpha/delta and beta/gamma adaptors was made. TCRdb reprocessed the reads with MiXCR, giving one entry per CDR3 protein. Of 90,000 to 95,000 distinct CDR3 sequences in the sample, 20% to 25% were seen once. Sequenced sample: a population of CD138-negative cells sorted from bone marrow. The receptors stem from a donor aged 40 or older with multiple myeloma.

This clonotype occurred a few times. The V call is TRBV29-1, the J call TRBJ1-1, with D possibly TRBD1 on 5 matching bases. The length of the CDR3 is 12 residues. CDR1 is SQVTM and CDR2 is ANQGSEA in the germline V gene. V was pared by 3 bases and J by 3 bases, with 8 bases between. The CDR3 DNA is TGCAGCGTTGATTGGGGGGACACTGAAGCTTTCTTT. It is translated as CSVDWGDTEAFF.

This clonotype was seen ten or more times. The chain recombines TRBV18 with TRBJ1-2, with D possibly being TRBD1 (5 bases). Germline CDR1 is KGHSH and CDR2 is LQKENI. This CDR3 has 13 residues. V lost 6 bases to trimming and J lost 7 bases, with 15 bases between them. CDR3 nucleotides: TGTGCCAGCTCCTCCGGGACCGCGTTTGGCTACACCTTC. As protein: CASSSGTAFGYTF.

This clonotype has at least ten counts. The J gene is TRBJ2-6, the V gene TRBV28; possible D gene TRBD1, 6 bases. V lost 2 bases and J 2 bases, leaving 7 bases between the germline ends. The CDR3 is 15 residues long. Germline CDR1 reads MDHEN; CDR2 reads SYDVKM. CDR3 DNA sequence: TGTGCCAGCAGTTTAAAGGGGGCTGGGGCCAACGTCCTGACTTTC. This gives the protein CASSLKGAGANVLTF.

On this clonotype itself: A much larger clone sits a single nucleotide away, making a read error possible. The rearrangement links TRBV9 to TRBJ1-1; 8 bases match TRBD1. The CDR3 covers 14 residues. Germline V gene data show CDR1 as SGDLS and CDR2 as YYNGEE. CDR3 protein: CASSVTGVNTEALF. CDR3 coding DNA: TGTGCCAGCAGCGTGACAGGGGTGAACACTGAAGCTCTCTTT.

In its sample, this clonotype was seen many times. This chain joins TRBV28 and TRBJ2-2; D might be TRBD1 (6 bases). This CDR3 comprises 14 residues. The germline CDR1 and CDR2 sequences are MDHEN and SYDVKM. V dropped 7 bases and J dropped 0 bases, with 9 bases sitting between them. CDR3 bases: TGTGCCAGCACTGGGACAACGAACACCGGGGAGCTGTTTTTT. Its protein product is CASTGTTNTGELFF.

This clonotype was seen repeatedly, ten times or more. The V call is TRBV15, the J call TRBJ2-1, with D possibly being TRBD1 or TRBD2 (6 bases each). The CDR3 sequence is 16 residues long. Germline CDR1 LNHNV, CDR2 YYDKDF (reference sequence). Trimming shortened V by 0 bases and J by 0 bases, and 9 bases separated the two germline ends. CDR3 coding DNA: TGTGCCACCAGCAGAGAGGGGGGCAGCTCCTACAATGAGCAGTTCTTC. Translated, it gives CATSREGGSSYNEQFF.

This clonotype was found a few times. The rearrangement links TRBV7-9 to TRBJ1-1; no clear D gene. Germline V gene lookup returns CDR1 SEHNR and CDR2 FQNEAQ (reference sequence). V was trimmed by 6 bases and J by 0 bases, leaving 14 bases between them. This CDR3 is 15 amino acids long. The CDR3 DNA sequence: TGTGCCAGCAGGGGGAGTGGGCGAATGAACACTGAAGCTTTCTTT. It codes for CASRGSGRMNTEAFF.

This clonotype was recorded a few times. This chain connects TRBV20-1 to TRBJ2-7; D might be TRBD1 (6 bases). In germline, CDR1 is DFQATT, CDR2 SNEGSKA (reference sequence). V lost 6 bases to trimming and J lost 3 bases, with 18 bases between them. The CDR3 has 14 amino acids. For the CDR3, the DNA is TGCAGTGCCACCACAGGGAAGACACACTACGAGCAGTACTTC. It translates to CSATTGKTHYEQYF.

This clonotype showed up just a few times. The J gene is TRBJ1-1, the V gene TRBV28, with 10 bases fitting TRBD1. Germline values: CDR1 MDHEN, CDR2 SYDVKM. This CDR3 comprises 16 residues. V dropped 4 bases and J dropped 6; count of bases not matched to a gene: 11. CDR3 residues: CASSSLPGQGRAEAFF. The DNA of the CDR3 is TGTGCCAGCAGTTCGCTACCGGGACAGGGGAGGGCTGAAGCTTTCTTT.

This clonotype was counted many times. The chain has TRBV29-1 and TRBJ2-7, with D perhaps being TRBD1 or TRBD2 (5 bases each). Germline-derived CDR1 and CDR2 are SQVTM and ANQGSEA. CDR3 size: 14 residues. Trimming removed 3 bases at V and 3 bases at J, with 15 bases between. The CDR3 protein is CSVEVRDEGYEQYF. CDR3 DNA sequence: TGCAGCGTTGAGGTCCGGGACGAGGGCTACGAGCAGTACTTC.

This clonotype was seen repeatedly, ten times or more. The CDR3 coding sequence is TGTGCCAGCAGTTCTCTTTTGCGGGGGGGCTCAGATACGCAGTATTTT. Residues: CASSSLLRGGSDTQYF. This rearrangement joins TRBV28 to TRBJ2-3, with 9 bases that match TRBD2. Germline lookup yields CDR1 MDHEN and CDR2 SYDVKM. After removal of 4 bases from V and 4 bases from J, the junction contained 9 bases not matched to a gene. This CDR3 region has 16 residues.

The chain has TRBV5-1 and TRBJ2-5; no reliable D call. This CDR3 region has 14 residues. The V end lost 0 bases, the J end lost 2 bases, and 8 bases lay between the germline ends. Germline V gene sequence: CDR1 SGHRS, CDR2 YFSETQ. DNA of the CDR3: TGCGCCAGCAGCTTGGACGCCCGACAAGAGACCCAGTACTTC. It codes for CASSLDARQETQYF.

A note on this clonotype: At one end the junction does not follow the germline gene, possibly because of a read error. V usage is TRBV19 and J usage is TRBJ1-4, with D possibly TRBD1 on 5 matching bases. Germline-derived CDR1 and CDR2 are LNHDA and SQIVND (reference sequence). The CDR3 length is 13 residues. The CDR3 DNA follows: TGTGCCAGTACAGGGCAGGGATACGAAAATCTGTTTTTT. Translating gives CASTGQGYENLFF.

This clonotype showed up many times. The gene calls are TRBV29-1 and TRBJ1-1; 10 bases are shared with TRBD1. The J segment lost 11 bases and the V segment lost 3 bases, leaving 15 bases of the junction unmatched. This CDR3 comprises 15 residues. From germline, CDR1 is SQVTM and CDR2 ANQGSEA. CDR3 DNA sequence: TGCAGCGTTGACAGACAGGGGGCAGGAGGGGTGGGGGCTTTCTTT. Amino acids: CSVDRQGAGGVGAFF.

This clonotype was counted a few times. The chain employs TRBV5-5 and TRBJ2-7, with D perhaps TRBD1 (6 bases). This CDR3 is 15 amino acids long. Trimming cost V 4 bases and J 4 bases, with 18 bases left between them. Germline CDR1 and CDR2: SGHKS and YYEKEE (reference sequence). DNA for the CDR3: TGTGCCAGCAGCGGACAGCCCGGGACAAGGTACGAGCAGTACTTC. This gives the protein CASSGQPGTRYEQYF.

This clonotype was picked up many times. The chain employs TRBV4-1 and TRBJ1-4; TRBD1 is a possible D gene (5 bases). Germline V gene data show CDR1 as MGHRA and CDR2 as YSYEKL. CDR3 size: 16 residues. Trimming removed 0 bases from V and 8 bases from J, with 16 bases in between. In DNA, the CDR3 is TGCGCCAGCAGCCAAGATAGGACGAGGGGTCGGGAAAAACTGTTTTTT. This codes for CASSQDRTRGREKLFF.

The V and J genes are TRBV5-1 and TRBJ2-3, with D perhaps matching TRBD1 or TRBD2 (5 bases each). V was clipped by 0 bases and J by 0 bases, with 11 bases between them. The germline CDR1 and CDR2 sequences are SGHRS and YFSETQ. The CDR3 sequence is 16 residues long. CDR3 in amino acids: CASSLAGASSTDTQYF. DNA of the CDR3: TGCGCCAGCAGCTTGGCCGGGGCATCAAGCACAGATACGCAGTATTTT.

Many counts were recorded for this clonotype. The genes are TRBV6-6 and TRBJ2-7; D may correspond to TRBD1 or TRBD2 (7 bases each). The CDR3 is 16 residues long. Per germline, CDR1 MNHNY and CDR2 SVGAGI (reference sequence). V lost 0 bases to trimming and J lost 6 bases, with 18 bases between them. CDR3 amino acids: CASSYSGGSGGGEQYF. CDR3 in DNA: TGTGCCAGCAGTTACTCAGGGGGCTCGGGAGGAGGCGAGCAGTACTTC.

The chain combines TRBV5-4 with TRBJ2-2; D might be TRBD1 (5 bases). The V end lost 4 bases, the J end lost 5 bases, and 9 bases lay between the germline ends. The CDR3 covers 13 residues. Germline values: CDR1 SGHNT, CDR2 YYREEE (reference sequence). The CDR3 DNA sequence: TGTGCCAGCAGCCCAGGGCTGACCGGGGAGCTGTTTTTT. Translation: CASSPGLTGELFF. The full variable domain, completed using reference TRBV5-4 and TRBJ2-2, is ETGVTQSPTHLIKTRGQQVTLRCSSQSGHNTVSWYQQALGQGPQFIFQYYREEENGRGNFPPRFSGLQFPNYSSELNVNALELDDSALYLCASSPGLTGELFFGEGSRLTVL.

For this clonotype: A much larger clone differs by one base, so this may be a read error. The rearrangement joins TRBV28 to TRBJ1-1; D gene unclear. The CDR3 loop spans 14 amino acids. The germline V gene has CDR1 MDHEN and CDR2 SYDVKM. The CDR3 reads CASSLVNTNAEAFF. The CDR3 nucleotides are TGTGCCAGCAGTTTGGTAAATACGAACGCTGAAGCTTTCTTT.

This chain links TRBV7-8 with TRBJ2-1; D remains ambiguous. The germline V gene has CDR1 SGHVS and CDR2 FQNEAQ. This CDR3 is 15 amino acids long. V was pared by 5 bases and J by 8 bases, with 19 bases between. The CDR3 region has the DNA TGTGCCAGCAGCCCCTTGCTGTGGAATTACGATGAGCAGTTCTTC. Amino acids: CASSPLLWNYDEQFF.

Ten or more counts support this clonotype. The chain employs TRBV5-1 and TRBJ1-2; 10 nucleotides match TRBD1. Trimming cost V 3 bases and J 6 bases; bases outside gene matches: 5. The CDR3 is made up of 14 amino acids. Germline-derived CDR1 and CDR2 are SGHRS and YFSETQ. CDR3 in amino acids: CASSSTGTGDGYTF. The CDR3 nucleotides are TGCGCCAGCAGCTCTACCGGGACAGGGGATGGCTACACCTTC.

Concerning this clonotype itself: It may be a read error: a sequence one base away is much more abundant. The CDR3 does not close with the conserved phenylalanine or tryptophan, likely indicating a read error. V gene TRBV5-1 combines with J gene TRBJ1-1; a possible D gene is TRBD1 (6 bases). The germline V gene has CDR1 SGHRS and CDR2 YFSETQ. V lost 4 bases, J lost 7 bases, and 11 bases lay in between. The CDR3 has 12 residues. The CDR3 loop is CASSPDRREAFL. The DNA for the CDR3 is TGCGCCAGCAGCCCGGACAGACGTGAAGCTTTCCTT.

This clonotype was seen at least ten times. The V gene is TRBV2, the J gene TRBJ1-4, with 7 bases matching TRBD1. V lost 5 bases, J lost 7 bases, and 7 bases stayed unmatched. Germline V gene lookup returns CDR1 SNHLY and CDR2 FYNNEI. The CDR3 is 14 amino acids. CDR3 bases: TGTGCCAGCAGTACAGGGGTCGGGGGTGAAAAACTGTTTTTT. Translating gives CASSTGVGGEKLFF.

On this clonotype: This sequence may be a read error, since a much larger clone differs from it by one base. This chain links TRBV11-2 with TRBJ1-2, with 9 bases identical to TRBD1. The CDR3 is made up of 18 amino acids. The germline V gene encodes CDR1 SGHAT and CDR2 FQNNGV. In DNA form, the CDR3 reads TGTGACAGCAGCTTAGGCCTACTACAGGGGGCTGTTAACTATGGCTACACCTTC. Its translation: CDSSLGLLQGAVNYGYTF. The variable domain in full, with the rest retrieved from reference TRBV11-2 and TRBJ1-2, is EAGVAQSPRYKIIEKRQSVAFWCNPISGHATLYWYQQILGQGPKLLIQFQNNGVVDDSQLPKDRFSAERLKGVDSTLKIQPAKLEDSAVYLCDSSLGLLQGAVNYGYTFGSGTRLTVV.

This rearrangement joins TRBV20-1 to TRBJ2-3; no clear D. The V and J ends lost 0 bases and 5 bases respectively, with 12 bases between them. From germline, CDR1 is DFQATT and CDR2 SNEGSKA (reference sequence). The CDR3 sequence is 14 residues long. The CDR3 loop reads CSARDLTRLDTQYF. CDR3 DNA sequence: TGCAGTGCTAGAGACTTAACGAGACTAGATACGCAGTATTTT.

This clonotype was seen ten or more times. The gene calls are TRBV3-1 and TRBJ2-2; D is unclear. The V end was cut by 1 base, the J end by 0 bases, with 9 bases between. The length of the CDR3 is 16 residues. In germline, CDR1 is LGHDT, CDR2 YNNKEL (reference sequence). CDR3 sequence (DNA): TGTGCCAGCAGCCAAGGGGCGGTGTCGAACACCGGGGAGCTGTTTTTT. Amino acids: CASSQGAVSNTGELFF.

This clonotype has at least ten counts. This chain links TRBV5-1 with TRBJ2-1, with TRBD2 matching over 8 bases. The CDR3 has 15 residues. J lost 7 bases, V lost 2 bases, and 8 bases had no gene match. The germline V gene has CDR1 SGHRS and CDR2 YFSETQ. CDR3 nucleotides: TGCGCCAGCAGCTTCCCGGGGGGGGCCGAGAATGAGCAGTTCTTC. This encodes CASSFPGGAENEQFF.

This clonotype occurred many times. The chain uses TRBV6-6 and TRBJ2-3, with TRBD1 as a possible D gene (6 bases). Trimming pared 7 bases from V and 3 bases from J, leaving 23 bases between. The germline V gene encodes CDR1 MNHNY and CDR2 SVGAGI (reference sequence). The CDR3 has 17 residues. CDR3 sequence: CASTIRVGQGRTDTQYF. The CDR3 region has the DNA TGTGCCAGCACCATCAGAGTTGGGCAGGGGCGGACAGATACGCAGTATTTT.

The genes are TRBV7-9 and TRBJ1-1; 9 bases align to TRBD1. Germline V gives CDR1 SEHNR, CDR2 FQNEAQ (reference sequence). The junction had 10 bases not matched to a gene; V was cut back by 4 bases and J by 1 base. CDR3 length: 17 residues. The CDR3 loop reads CASSSLKGQGRNTEAFF. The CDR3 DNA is TGTGCCAGCAGCTCGTTAAAGGGACAGGGACGGAACACTGAAGCTTTCTTT. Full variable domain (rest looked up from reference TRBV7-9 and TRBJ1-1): DTGVSQNPRHKITKRGQNVTFRCDPISEHNRLYWYRQTLGQGPEFLTYFQNEAQLEKSRLLSDRFSAERPKGSFSTLEIQRTEQGDSAMYLCASSSLKGQGRNTEAFFGQGTRLTVV.

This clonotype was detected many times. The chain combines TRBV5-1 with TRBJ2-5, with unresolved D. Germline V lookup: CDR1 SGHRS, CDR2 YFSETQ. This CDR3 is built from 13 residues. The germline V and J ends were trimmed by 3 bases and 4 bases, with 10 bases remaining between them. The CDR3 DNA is TGCGCCAGCAGCTCCAATAGCCCAGAGACCCAGTACTTC. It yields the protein CASSSNSPETQYF.

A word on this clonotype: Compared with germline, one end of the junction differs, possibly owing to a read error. The CDR3 region is CASSPVAGGPYEQHF. In DNA, the CDR3 is TGTGCCAGCAGCCCGGTAGCGGGGGGGCCGTACGAGCAGCACTTC. This chain links TRBV11-2 with TRBJ2-7, with 11 bases fitting TRBD2. CDR1 and CDR2 from the germline V gene are SGHAT and FQNNGV. This CDR3 is 15 amino acids long. The whole variable domain, filled in from reference TRBV11-2 and TRBJ2-7, reads EAGVAQSPRYKIIEKRQSVAFWCNPISGHATLYWYQQILGQGPKLLIQFQNNGVVDDSQLPKDRFSAERLKGVDSTLKIQPAKLEDSAVYLCASSPVAGGPYEQHFGPGTRLTVT.